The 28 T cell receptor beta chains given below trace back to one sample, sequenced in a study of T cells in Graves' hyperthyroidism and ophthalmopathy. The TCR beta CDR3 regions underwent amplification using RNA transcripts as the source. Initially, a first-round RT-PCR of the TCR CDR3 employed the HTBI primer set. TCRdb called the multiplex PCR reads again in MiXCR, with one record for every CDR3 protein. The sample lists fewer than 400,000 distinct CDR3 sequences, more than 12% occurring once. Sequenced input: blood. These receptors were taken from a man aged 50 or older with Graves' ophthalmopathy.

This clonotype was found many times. The CDR3 spells CASSEATRVPTDTQYF. The CDR3 DNA is TGTGCCAGCAGTGAAGCGACTAGGGTCCCCACAGATACGCAGTATTTT. This chain uses TRBV6-1 with TRBJ2-3, with TRBD2 as a possible D gene (6 bases). Germline V gene data show CDR1 as MNHNS and CDR2 as SASEGT. Trimming took 0 bases from V and 2 from J, leaving 12 bases between them. The CDR3 spans 16 residues.

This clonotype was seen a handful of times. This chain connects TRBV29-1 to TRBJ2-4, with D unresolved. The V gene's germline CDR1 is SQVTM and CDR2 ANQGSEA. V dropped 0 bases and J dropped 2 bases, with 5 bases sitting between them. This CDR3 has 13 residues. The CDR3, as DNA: TGCAGCGTTGAAGAGGATACCAAAAACATTCAGTACTTC. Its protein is CSVEEDTKNIQYF.

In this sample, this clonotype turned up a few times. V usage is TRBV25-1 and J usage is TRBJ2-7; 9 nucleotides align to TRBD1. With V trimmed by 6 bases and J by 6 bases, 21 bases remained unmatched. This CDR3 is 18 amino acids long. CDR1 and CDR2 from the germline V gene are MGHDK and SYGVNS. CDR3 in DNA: TGTGCCAGCAGCCCCTTGGGGACAGGGATCCCCCCTGCATCCGAGCAGTACTTC. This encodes CASSPLGTGIPPASEQYF.

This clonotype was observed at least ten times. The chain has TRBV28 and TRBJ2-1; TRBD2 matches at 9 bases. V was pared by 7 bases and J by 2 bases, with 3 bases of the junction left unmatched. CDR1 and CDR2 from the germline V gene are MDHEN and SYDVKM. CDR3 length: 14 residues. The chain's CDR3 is CASKLAGTYNEQFF. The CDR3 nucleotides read TGTGCCAGCAAACTAGCGGGTACCTACAATGAGCAGTTCTTC.

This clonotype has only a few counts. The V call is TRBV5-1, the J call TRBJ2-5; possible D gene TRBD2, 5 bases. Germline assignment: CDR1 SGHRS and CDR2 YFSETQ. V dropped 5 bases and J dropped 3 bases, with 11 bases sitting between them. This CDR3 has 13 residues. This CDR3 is CASRRGNEETQYF. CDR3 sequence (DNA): TGCGCCAGCAGGAGAGGGAACGAAGAGACCCAGTACTTC.

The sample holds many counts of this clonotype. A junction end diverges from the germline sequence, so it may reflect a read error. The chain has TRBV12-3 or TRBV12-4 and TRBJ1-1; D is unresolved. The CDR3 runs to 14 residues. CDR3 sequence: CASRRQIKNSEAFF. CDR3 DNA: TGTGCCAGCAGGCGACAAATTAAGAACTCTGAAGCTTTCTTT.

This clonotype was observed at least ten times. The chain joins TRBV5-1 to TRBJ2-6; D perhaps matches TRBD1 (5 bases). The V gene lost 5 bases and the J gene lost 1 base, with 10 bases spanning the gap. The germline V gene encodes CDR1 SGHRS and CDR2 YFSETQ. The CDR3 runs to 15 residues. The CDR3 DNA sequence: TGCGCCAGCAGAGAAAGGGGTTCTGGGGCCAACGTCCTGACTTTC. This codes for CASRERGSGANVLTF.

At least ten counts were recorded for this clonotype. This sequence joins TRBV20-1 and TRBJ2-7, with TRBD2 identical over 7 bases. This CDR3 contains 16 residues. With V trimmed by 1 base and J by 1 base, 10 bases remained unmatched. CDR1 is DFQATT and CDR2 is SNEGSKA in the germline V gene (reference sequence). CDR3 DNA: TGCAGTGCTAGAGTGACCGGGACTAACCCTTCCTACGAGCAGTACTTC. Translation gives CSARVTGTNPSYEQYF.

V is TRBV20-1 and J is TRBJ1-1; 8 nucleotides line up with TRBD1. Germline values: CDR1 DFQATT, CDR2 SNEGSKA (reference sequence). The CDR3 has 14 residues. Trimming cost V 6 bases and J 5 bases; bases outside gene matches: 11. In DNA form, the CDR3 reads TGCAGTGCCACTACCAGGACAGGGCGGACTGAAGCTTTCTTT. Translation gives CSATTRTGRTEAFF.

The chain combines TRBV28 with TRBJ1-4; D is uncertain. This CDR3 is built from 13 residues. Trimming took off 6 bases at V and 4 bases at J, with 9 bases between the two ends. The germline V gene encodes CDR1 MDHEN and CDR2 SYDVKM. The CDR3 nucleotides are TGTGCCAGCAGATCTCGGAGTAATGAAAAACTGTTTTTT. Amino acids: CASRSRSNEKLFF.

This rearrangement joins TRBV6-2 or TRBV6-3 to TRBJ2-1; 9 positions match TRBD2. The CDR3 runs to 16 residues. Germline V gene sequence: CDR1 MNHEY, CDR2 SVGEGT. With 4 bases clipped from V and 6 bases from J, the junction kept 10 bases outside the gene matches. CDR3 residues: CASSSLLGRGGNEQFF. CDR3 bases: TGTGCCAGCAGTTCCCTCCTAGGGCGGGGGGGCAATGAGCAGTTCTTC.

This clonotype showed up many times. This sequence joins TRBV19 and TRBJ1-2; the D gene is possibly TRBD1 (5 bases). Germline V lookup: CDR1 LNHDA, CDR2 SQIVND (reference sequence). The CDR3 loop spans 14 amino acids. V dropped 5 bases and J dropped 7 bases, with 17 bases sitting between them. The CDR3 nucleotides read TGTGCCAGTAGTTTGCGGGGGGATGTGGCTGGCTACACCTTC. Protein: CASSLRGDVAGYTF.

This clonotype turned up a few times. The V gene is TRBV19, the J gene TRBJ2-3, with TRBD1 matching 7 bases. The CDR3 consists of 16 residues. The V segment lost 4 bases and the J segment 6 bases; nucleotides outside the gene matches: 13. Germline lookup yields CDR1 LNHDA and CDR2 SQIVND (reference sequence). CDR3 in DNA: TGTGCCAGTAGTACAATGACAGGGCCCCGAGGGGATACGCAGTATTTT. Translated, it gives CASSTMTGPRGDTQYF.

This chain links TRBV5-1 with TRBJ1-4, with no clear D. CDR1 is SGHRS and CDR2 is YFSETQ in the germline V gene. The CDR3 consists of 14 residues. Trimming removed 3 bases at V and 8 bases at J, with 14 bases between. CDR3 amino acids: CASSSRTAEEKLFF. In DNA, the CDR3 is TGCGCCAGCAGCTCTAGGACGGCGGAGGAAAAACTGTTTTTT. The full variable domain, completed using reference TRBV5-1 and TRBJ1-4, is KAGVTQTPRYLIKTRGQQVTLSCSPISGHRSVSWYQQTPGQGLQFLFEYFSETQRNKGNFPGRFSGRQFSNSRSEMNVSTLELGDSALYLCASSSRTAEEKLFFGSGTQLSVL.

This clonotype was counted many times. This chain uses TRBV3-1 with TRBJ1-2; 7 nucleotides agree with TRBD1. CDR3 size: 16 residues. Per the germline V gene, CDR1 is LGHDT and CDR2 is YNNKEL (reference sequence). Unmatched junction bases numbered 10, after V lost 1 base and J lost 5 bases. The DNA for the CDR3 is TGTGCCAGCAGCCAAGGAGCTATGGGACAGACTTATGGCTACACCTTC. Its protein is CASSQGAMGQTYGYTF.

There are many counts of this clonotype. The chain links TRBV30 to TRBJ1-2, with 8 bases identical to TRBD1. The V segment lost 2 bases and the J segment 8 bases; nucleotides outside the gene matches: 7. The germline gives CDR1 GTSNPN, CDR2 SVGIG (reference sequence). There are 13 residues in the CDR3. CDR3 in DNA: TGTGCCTGGAGTCAAACAGGGGGTTTGGGCTACACCTTC. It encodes CAWSQTGGLGYTF.

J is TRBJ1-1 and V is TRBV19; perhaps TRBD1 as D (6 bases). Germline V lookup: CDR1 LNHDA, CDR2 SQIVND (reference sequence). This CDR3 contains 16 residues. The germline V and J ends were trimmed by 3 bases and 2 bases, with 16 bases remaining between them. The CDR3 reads CASSIGRGGLNTEAFF. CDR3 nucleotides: TGTGCCAGTAGTATCGGTCGAGGGGGTCTAAACACTGAAGCTTTCTTT.

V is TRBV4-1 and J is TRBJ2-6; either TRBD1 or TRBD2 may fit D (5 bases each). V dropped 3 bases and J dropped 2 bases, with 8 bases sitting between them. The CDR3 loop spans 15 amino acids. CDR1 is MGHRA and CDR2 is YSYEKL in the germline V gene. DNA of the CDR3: TGCGCCAGCAGCCATTGGGGGACTGGGGCCAACGTCCTGACTTTC. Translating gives CASSHWGTGANVLTF.

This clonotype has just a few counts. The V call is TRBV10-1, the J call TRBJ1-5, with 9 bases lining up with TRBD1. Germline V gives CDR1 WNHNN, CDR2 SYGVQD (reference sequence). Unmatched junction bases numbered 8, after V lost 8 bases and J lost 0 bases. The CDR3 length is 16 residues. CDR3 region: CASPSGTGNSNQPQHF. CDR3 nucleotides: TGCGCCAGCCCATCCGGGACAGGGAATAGCAATCAGCCCCAGCATTTT.

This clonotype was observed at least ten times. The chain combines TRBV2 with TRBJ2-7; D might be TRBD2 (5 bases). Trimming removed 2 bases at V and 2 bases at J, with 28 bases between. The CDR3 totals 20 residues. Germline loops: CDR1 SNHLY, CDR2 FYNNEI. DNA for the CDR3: TGTGCCAGCAGTGAATCCCGGTCCACTGAGGGATCTACCGGGACCTACGAGCAGTACTTC. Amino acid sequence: CASSESRSTEGSTGTYEQYF.

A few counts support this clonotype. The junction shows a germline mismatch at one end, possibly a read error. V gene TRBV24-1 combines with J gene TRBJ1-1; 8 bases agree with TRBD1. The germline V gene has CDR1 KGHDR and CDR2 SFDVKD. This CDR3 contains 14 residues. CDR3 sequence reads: CAASDPGQGTEAFF. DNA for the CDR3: TGTGCCGCCAGTGATCCCGGACAGGGCACTGAAGCTTTCTTT.

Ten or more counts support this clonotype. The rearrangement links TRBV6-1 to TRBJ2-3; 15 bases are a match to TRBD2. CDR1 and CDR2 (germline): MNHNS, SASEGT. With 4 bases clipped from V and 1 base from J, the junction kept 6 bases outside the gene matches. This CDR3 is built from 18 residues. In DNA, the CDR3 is TGTGCCAGCAGTGGGGGACTAGCGGGAGGCTTAGGCACAGATACGCAGTATTTT. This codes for CASSGGLAGGLGTDTQYF.

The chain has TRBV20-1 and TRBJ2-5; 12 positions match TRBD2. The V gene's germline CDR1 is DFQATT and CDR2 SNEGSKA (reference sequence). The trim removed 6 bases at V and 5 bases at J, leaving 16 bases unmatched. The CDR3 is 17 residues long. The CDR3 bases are TGCAGTGCCCCTCCGTGGGCTAGCGGGAGGGCCGCTGAGACCCAGTACTTC. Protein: CSAPPWASGRAAETQYF.

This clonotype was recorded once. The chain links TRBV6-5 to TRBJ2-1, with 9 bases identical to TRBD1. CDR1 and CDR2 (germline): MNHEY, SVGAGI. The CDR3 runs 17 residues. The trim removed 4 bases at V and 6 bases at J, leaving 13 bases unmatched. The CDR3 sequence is CASSFATGTGSANEQFF. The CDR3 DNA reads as TGTGCCAGCAGTTTCGCCACCGGGACAGGGTCGGCCAATGAGCAGTTCTTC.

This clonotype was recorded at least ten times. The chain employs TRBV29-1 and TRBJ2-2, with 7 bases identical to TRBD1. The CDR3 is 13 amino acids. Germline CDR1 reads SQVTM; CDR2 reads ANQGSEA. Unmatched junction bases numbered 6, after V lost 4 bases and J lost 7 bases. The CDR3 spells CSVGIRGNGELFF. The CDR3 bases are TGCAGCGTTGGCATCAGGGGGAACGGGGAGCTGTTTTTT.

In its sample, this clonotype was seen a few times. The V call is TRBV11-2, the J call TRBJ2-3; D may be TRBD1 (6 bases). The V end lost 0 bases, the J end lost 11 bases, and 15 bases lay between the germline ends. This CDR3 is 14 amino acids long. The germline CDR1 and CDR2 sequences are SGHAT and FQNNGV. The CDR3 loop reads CASSLEAGGRGQYF. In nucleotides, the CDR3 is TGTGCCAGCAGCTTAGAGGCTGGGGGCCGGGGGCAGTATTTT.

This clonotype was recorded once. CDR3 region: CASSRTSSLGSLQLEQFF. The CDR3 DNA sequence: TGTGCCAGCAGCCGGACTAGTTCCCTCGGTAGTCTACAATTAGAGCAGTTCTTC. The chain joins TRBV6-1 to TRBJ2-1; 7 bases line up with TRBD2. CDR1 MNHNS and CDR2 SASEGT come from the germline V gene. The CDR3 contains 18 residues. Losses at the gene ends were 6 bases for V and 10 bases for J; bases not matched to a gene: 24.

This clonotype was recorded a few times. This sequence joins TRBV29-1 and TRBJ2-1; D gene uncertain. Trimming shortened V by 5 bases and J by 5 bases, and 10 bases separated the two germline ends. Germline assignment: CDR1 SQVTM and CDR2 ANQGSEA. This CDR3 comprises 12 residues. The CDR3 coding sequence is TGCAGCGTTCAAAAAGGTAACAATGAGCAGTTCTTC. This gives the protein CSVQKGNNEQFF.